This is a list of T cell receptor beta chains from one sample in a study of cytomegalovirus exposure and HLA in healthy donors. Profiled with immunoSEQ multiplex PCR; TCRdb holds only in-frame clones, not every one. The sample yields around 190,000 clones, 79% seen once. The sequencing input was PBMCs. These receptors all stem from a woman aged 18-29 years in good health and CMV-seronegative. Both conserved end residues are part of each CDR3. A D gene is named only where the DNA matches it firmly. The size field is filled for only some rows; it gives once, few, many or a size class.

CASSPDSGNQPQHF,TGTGCCAGCAGCCCCGACAGCGGCAATCAGCCCCAGCATTTT,TRBJ1-5,TRBV28,NA,NA
CASIGTRNSGANVLTF,TGTGCCAGTATCGGGACAAGGAATTCTGGGGCCAACGTCCTGACTTTC,TRBJ2-6,TRBV19,few,NA
CASSQTDRGPYEQYF,TGTGCCAGCTCCCAAACGGACAGGGGGCCGTACGAGCAGTACTTC,TRBJ2-7,TRBV18,NA,TRBD1
CAWSVLSGGAGGYTF,TGTGCCTGGAGTGTACTATCGGGCGGCGCGGGGGGCTACACCTTC,TRBJ1-2,TRBV30,NA,NA
CASSLTRAADTQYF,TGTGCCAGCAGCCTGACCAGGGCGGCAGATACGCAGTATTTT,TRBJ2-3,TRBV5-4,NA,NA
CASRGLATPGGELFF,TGTGCCAGCAGGGGACTAGCAACCCCGGGCGGGGAGCTGTTTTTT,TRBJ2-2,TRBV2,NA,TRBD2
CASVDRGPTEAFF,TGTGCCAGTGTGGACAGGGGGCCTACTGAAGCTTTCTTT,TRBJ1-1,TRBV19,NA,TRBD1
CASSYAAPGDTQPQHF,TGTGCCAGCAGTTACGCCGCTCCCGGGGATACTCAGCCCCAGCATTTT,TRBJ1-5,TRBV6-6,once,NA
CAWIVSREAFF,TGTGCCTGGATTGTAAGCCGAGAGGCTTTCTTT,TRBJ1-1,TRBV30,NA,NA
CASSLARYSNQPQHF,TGTGCCAGCAGCTTGGCCAGATATAGCAATCAGCCCCAGCATTTT,TRBJ1-5,TRBV5-6,few,NA
CATSAQGPNTDTQYF,TGTGCCACCAGCGCCCAGGGGCCAAACACAGATACGCAGTATTTT,TRBJ2-3,TRBV15,NA,NA
CASSLELFGTSGSYEQFF,TGTGCCAGCAGCTTAGAGTTGTTCGGGACTAGCGGGAGTTATGAGCAGTTCTTC,TRBJ2-1,TRBV7-9,NA,TRBD2
CASRFPTGGPNTEAFF,TGTGCAAGTCGCTTTCCAACAGGGGGTCCGAACACTGAAGCTTTCTTT,TRBJ1-1,TRBV12-2,NA,NA
CASSPWQAGDTDTQYF,TGTGCCAGCTCACCATGGCAAGCGGGTGACACAGATACGCAGTATTTT,TRBJ2-3,TRBV18,NA,NA
CASSENRGGSYEQYF,TGTGCCAGCAGTGAAAACAGAGGGGGATCCTACGAGCAGTACTTC,TRBJ2-7,TRBV2,NA,NA
CASSPSTNGGTEAFF,TGTGCCAGCAGTCCCTCGACAAATGGAGGGACTGAAGCTTTCTTT,TRBJ1-1,TRBV27,NA,NA
CASSHSGEETQYF,TGTGCCAGTAGCCATTCAGGGGAAGAGACCCAGTACTTC,TRBJ2-5,TRBV19,NA,NA
CASNPGGRSYGYTF,TGTGCCAGCAACCCCGGTGGCAGGTCCTATGGCTACACCTTC,TRBJ1-2,TRBV6-6,NA,NA
CASSETEALDRVNQPQHF,TGTGCCAGCAGTGAGACTGAGGCCCTGGACAGGGTAAATCAGCCCCAGCATTTT,TRBJ1-5,TRBV6-1,NA,TRBD1
CASSEASSTAGRGYTF,TGTGCCAGCAGTGAAGCTAGTTCGACGGCCGGGAGGGGCTACACCTTC,TRBJ1-2,TRBV2,NA,NA
CASMGTGDGGGTEAFF,TGTGCCAGCATGGGGACAGGGGATGGGGGAGGCACTGAAGCTTTCTTT,TRBJ1-1,TRBV2,NA,TRBD1
CASSYPHKETQYF,TGTGCCAGCAGTTACCCCCACAAAGAGACCCAGTACTTC,TRBJ2-5,TRBV6-6,NA,NA
CASSFVEYTGGYTF,TGTGCCAGCAGTTTCGTCGAGTATACTGGTGGCTACACCTTC,TRBJ1-2,TRBV6-6,NA,NA
CASSLSTGRSYEQYF,TGTGCCAGCAGCTTGTCGACAGGGAGATCCTACGAGCAGTACTTC,TRBJ2-7,TRBV5-4,NA,TRBD1
CASATLGVDEQYF,TGTGCCAGCGCGACTCTGGGTGTTGACGAGCAGTACTTC,TRBJ2-7,TRBV6-5,NA,NA
CASSLGTGWNQPQHF,TGTGCCAGCAGCTTAGGGACAGGGTGGAATCAGCCCCAGCATTTT,TRBJ1-5,TRBV7-6,NA,TRBD1
CASSLGQTNYGYTF,TGTGCCAGCAGTTTGGGACAGACAAACTATGGCTACACCTTC,TRBJ1-2,TRBV28,NA,TRBD1
CASSSWGQGIYEQYF,TGTGCCAGCAGTTCTTGGGGACAGGGTATCTACGAGCAGTACTTC,TRBJ2-7,TRBV5-4,few,TRBD1
CASSLGQDYEQYF,TGTGCTAGCAGCTTAGGACAGGACTACGAGCAGTACTTC,TRBJ2-7,TRBV7-7,NA,TRBD1
CASSEESLTSYNEQFF,TGTGCCAGCAGTGAAGAGTCGCTAACCTCCTACAATGAGCAGTTCTTC,TRBJ2-1,TRBV2,NA,NA
CASSMIDRNPEAFF,TGTGCCAGTAGCATGATCGACAGGAATCCTGAAGCTTTCTTT,TRBJ1-1,TRBV19,once,NA
CASSLTGQGETEAFF,TGTGCCAGCAGCTTAACGGGACAGGGTGAAACTGAAGCTTTCTTT,TRBJ1-1,TRBV7-8,once,TRBD1
CASSDRDSMNTEAFF,TGTGCCAGCTCGGACCGGGACAGCATGAACACTGAAGCTTTCTTT,TRBJ1-1,TRBV18,NA,TRBD1
CASSYSDGTDTYEQYF,TGTGCCAGCAGTTACTCTGACGGGACAGATACCTACGAGCAGTACTTC,TRBJ2-7,TRBV6-5,once,TRBD1
CASSSQGLLGDGYTF,TGCGCCAGCAGCTCCCAGGGCCTCCTTGGGGATGGCTACACCTTC,TRBJ1-2,TRBV5-1,NA,NA
CASSTDRGPQHF,TGTGCCAGCAGCACCGACAGGGGGCCCCAGCATTTT,TRBJ1-5,TRBV6-5,NA,TRBD1
CASSPQGAPGNTIYF,TGTGCCAGCTCACCACAGGGGGCACCGGGAAACACCATATATTTT,TRBJ1-3,TRBV18,once,TRBD1
CASSLGGAGANVLTF,TGTGCCAGCAGCTTGGGGGGGGCTGGGGCCAACGTCCTGACTTTC,TRBJ2-6,TRBV5-6,NA,NA
CASRGWTGAGNTIYF,TGTGCCAGCAGGGGGTGGACAGGGGCTGGAAACACCATATATTTT,TRBJ1-3,TRBV6-1,NA,TRBD1
CASSSQGNTIYF,TGTGCCAGCAGCTCACAGGGAAACACCATATATTTT,TRBJ1-3,TRBV5-6,few,NA
CASSPRLAGGNNEQFF,TGTGCCAGCAGCCCCCGGCTAGCGGGGGGTAACAATGAGCAGTTCTTC,TRBJ2-1,TRBV5-4,NA,TRBD2
CASSSGGGEQFF,TGCGCCAGCAGCTCTGGAGGCGGTGAGCAGTTCTTC,TRBJ2-1,TRBV5-1,NA,NA
CASSLGANRWDTQYF,TGTGCCAGCAGCTTAGGTGCGAACCGCTGGGATACGCAGTATTTT,TRBJ2-3,TRBV7-3,once,NA
CASSLATQKNQPQHF,TGTGCCAGCAGTCTAGCGACACAGAAAAATCAGCCCCAGCATTTT,TRBJ1-5,TRBV28,NA,NA
CASSQSNYNEQFF,TGCGCCAGCAGCCAATCTAACTACAATGAGCAGTTCTTC,TRBJ2-1,TRBV4-1,NA,NA
CAIRGQGDGYTF,TGTGCCATCAGGGGACAGGGTGATGGCTACACCTTC,TRBJ1-2,TRBV10-3,NA,TRBD1
CATSRDIERGGVPDTQYF,TGTGCCACCAGCAGAGATATAGAGCGGGGGGGCGTTCCAGATACGCAGTATTTT,TRBJ2-3,TRBV15,once,TRBD2
CASSPNRGGQETQYF,TGTGCCAGCAGCCCAAACAGGGGCGGCCAAGAGACCCAGTACTTC,TRBJ2-5,TRBV7-2,NA,TRBD1
CASSLLGLRSAGTETQYF,TGTGCCAGCAGCTTATTAGGTTTGCGGTCTGCGGGGACAGAGACCCAGTACTTC,TRBJ2-5,TRBV11-2,NA,NA
CASSFGRGGEKLFF,TGTGCCAGCAGTTTTGGTAGGGGAGGGGAAAAACTGTTTTTT,TRBJ1-4,TRBV27,NA,NA
CASSYSRRSSGYTF,TGTGCCAGCAGTTACTCTCGGCGGTCCTCCGGCTACACCTTC,TRBJ1-2,TRBV6-5,NA,NA
CASSYSKYRDDQPQHF,TGTGCCAGCAGCTATTCGAAATACAGGGACGATCAGCCCCAGCATTTT,TRBJ1-5,TRBV11-3,NA,NA
CASSQGVSYEQYF,TGTGCCAGCAGCCAGGGCGTCTCCTACGAGCAGTACTTC,TRBJ2-7,TRBV4-2,NA,NA